The 21 T cell receptor beta chains given below trace back to one sample, sequenced in a study of OX40 agonist ivuxolimab in advanced cancers. This table comes from immunoSEQ multiplex PCR, and its TCRdb copy is limited to in-frame clones, with some not included. The table includes about 84,000 clones, about 91% detected once. Specimen: CD4+ or CD8+ T cells sorted from blood, collected in a trial of the OX40 agonist ivuxolimab. The receptors were sampled from an adult with an advanced solid tumor such as melanoma, head and neck, liver or kidney cancer.

This chain joins TRBV2 and TRBJ2-2; 7 bases map to TRBD2. Trimming at V came to 6 bases and at J to 4 bases, leaving 8 bases not matched to a gene. There are 15 residues in the CDR3. CDR1 SNHLY and CDR2 FYNNEI come from the germline V gene. The CDR3 sequence is CASRAGLAGTGELFF. DNA for the CDR3: TGTGCCAGCAGAGCGGGGTTAGCGGGCACCGGGGAGCTGTTTTTT. Using reference TRBV2 and TRBJ2-2 for the parts outside the CDR3, the full variable domain is EPEVTQTPSHQVTQMGQEVILRCVPISNHLYFYWYRQILGQKVEFLVSFYNNEISEKSEIFDDQFSVERPDGSNFTLKIRSTKLEDSAMYFCASRAGLAGTGELFFGEGSRLTVL.

The chain recombines TRBV30 with TRBJ1-2; D is possibly TRBD1 (5 bases). Trimming took 2 bases from V and 7 from J, leaving 11 bases between them. Germline V gene data show CDR1 as GTSNPN and CDR2 as SVGIG (reference sequence). The CDR3 contains 12 residues. CDR3 bases: TGTGCCTGGAGTAGGGATCAGGGTGGCTACACCTTC. As protein: CAWSRDQGGYTF.

The genes are TRBV6-6 and TRBJ2-3; 10 bases agree with TRBD2. V trimming: 1 base; J trimming: 2 bases; junction bases outside the gene matches: 3. Per germline, CDR1 MNHNY and CDR2 SVGAGI (reference sequence). This CDR3 is built from 16 residues. CDR3 nucleotide sequence: TGTGCCAGCAGTTACTTAGGGACTAGCGACACAGATACGCAGTATTTT. This translates into CASSYLGTSDTDTQYF.

The chain recombines TRBV30 with TRBJ1-5; 9 nucleotides line up with TRBD1. This CDR3 is 15 amino acids long. Germline values: CDR1 GTSNPN, CDR2 SVGIG (reference sequence). The V gene end was trimmed by 1 base and the J gene end by 2 bases; junction bases not matched to a gene: 3. CDR3 DNA sequence: TGTGCCTGGAGTGCAGGGGACAGGGGCAATCAGCCCCAGCATTTT. Translated, it gives CAWSAGDRGNQPQHF.

The sample holds one count of this clone. V is TRBV28 and J is TRBJ1-1; maybe TRBD1 (6 bases). V lost 7 bases and J 11 bases, leaving 20 bases between the germline ends. Germline CDR1 is MDHEN and CDR2 is SYDVKM. CDR3 length equals 13 residues. CDR3 coding DNA: TGTGCCAGCACGACAGGAGGGGGGATCGGGGCTTTCTTT. Translated, it gives CASTTGGGIGAFF.

The chain couples TRBV18 to TRBJ2-5; D ambiguous. Trimming pared 4 bases from V and 5 bases from J, leaving 8 bases between. The length of the CDR3 is 12 residues. In germline, CDR1 is KGHSH, CDR2 LQKENI. CDR3 region: CASSLDLETQYF. CDR3 DNA sequence: TGTGCCAGCTCACTGGATCTGGAGACCCAGTACTTC. The entire variable domain, with the rest obtained from reference TRBV18 and TRBJ2-5, is as follows: NAGVMQNPRHLVRRRGQEARLRCSPMKGHSHVYWYRQLPEEGLKFMVYLQKENIIDESGMPKERFSAEFPKEGPSILRIQQVVRGDSAAYFCASSLDLETQYFGPGTRLLVL.

V gene TRBV2 combines with J gene TRBJ2-1, with D hard to call. Trimming stripped 7 bases from V and 7 bases from J, with 14 bases between. Germline lookup yields CDR1 SNHLY and CDR2 FYNNEI. The CDR3 loop spans 13 amino acids. The CDR3 coding sequence is TGTGCCAGCAACCAGGTCTACATGAATGAGCAGTTCTTC. Encoded protein: CASNQVYMNEQFF.

The chain uses TRBV6-6 and TRBJ1-1; D possibly corresponds to TRBD1 (6 bases). The CDR3 totals 13 residues. The germline V gene has CDR1 MNHNY and CDR2 SVGAGI (reference sequence). Trimming took off 7 bases at V and 2 bases at J, with 11 bases between the two ends. CDR3 sequence (DNA): TGTGCCAGCACCCCACAGGGCAACACTGAAGCTTTCTTT. Translating it yields CASTPQGNTEAFF.

The chain has TRBV28 and TRBJ2-3; TRBD2 matches 7 bases. From germline, CDR1 is MDHEN and CDR2 SYDVKM. The CDR3 loop spans 16 amino acids. V shed 2 bases and J 2 bases; nucleotides not matched to a gene: 7. CDR3 region: CASSLAGASSTDTQYF. As DNA, the CDR3 is TGTGCCAGCAGTTTAGCGGGAGCTAGCTCCACAGATACGCAGTATTTT. Full variable domain (remainder filled in from reference TRBV28 and TRBJ2-3): DVKVTQSSRYLVKRTGEKVFLECVQDMDHENMFWYRQDPGLGLRLIYFSYDVKMKEKGDIPEGYSVSREKKERFSLILESASTNQTSMYLCASSLAGASSTDTQYFGPGTRLTVL.

The chain carries TRBV2 and TRBJ2-1; 9 bases align to TRBD1. After removal of 2 bases from V and 7 bases from J, the junction contained 9 bases not matched to a gene. This CDR3 contains 16 residues. Per germline, CDR1 SNHLY and CDR2 FYNNEI. The CDR3 DNA sequence: TGTGCCAGCAGTGAAATCTTGTTGGGGACAGGGAATGAGCAGTTCTTC. Translated: CASSEILLGTGNEQFF.

The chain combines TRBV5-1 with TRBJ2-1, with D possibly being TRBD2 (5 bases). This CDR3 region has 15 residues. Germline V gene sequence: CDR1 SGHRS, CDR2 YFSETQ. V dropped 3 bases and J dropped 6 bases, with 16 bases sitting between them. CDR3 nucleotide sequence: TGCGCCAGCAGCTCGACGGAGGAACCTTTCAATGAGCAGTTCTTC. Translated: CASSSTEEPFNEQFF.

The CDR3 bases are TGTGCCAGTAGTATCCAGGTTAACTCCTACGAGCAGTACTTC. It specifies CASSIQVNSYEQYF. The V and J genes are TRBV19 and TRBJ2-7, with unresolved D. Per germline, CDR1 LNHDA and CDR2 SQIVND (reference sequence). CDR3 length: 14 residues. V was cut by 3 bases and J by 0 bases, with 9 bases left in between.

The gene calls are TRBV7-9 and TRBJ2-1; 9 bases fit TRBD2. V was pared by 7 bases and J by 9 bases, with 7 bases of the junction left unmatched. Germline-derived CDR1 and CDR2 are SEHNR and FQNEAQ (reference sequence). The CDR3 contains 13 residues. As DNA, the CDR3 is TGTGCCAGCAAGTGGCGGGGGGGCGGTGAGCAGTTCTTC. This sequence encodes CASKWRGGGEQFF.

This clone was counted between two and nine times. The V and J genes are TRBV6-5 and TRBJ1-2; a weak D match, TRBD1 (6 bases). V lost 0 bases and J 7 bases, leaving 15 bases between the germline ends. CDR3 length: 15 residues. The V gene's germline CDR1 is MNHEY and CDR2 SVGAGI. The CDR3 protein is CASSYSGGGPSGYTF. For the CDR3, the DNA is TGTGCCAGCAGTTACTCGGGAGGGGGGCCTTCTGGCTACACCTTC.

This clone was detected only once. The chain's CDR3 is CASSLILGPQETQYF. DNA of the CDR3: TGCGCCAGCAGCTTGATCCTTGGGCCACAAGAGACCCAGTACTTC. This chain uses TRBV5-1 with TRBJ2-5; D gene uncertain. The germline V and J ends were trimmed by 1 base and 2 bases, with 12 bases remaining between them. Germline CDR1 is SGHRS and CDR2 is YFSETQ. The CDR3 loop spans 15 amino acids. The full variable domain, in which reference TRBV5-1 and TRBJ2-5 provide the parts outside the CDR3, is KAGVTQTPRYLIKTRGQQVTLSCSPISGHRSVSWYQQTPGQGLQFLFEYFSETQRNKGNFPGRFSGRQFSNSRSEMNVSTLELGDSALYLCASSLILGPQETQYFGPGTRLLVL.

The genes are TRBV18 and TRBJ1-5, with a tentative D call TRBD1 (5 bases). The CDR3 runs 14 residues. The V end lost 4 bases, the J end lost 9 bases, and 16 bases lay between the germline ends. Germline V lookup: CDR1 KGHSH, CDR2 LQKENI. CDR3 sequence reads: CASSHEDTAGPQHF. The CDR3, as DNA: TGTGCCAGCTCACATGAGGACACGGCAGGGCCCCAGCATTTT.

J is TRBJ2-5 and V is TRBV5-8; possibly TRBD1 for D (6 bases). Trimming cost V 2 bases and J 4 bases, with 9 bases left between them. The length of the CDR3 is 13 residues. Looked up from germline, CDR1 is SGHTS and CDR2 is YDEGEE. CDR3 in amino acids: CASSFTGTETQYF. The CDR3 DNA reads TGTGCCAGCAGCTTCACAGGGACAGAGACCCAGTACTTC.

This clone appeared once. The chain is built from TRBV7-3 and TRBJ2-5; D tentatively reads TRBD1 or TRBD2 (6 bases each). Germline V gives CDR1 SGHTA, CDR2 FQGTGA. V dropped 5 bases and J dropped 1 base, with 8 bases sitting between them. CDR3 size: 13 residues. The CDR3 sequence: CASSPGAQETQYF. CDR3 nucleotide sequence: TGTGCCAGCAGCCCGGGGGCCCAAGAGACCCAGTACTTC.

This chain uses TRBV19 with TRBJ2-5, with D possibly being TRBD1 (5 bases). The CDR3 length is 14 residues. Germline V CDR1 and CDR2: LNHDA, SQIVND (reference sequence). V dropped 6 bases and J dropped 3 bases, with 14 bases sitting between them. CDR3 nucleotides: TGTGCCAGTAGCCACGGCAGCAGGGAAGAGACCCAGTACTTC. Translating it yields CASSHGSREETQYF.

Comments on this clone: Sequence at one end of the junction differs from germline and may be a read error. The J gene is TRBJ1-2, the V gene TRBV2; D is possibly TRBD1 (6 bases). Germline CDR1 and CDR2: SNHLY and FYNNEI. The CDR3 has 15 amino acids. CDR3 amino acids: CASSEDRTEVYGYTF. The CDR3 DNA reads as TGTGCCAGCAGCGAAGACCGGACAGAGGTCTATGGCTACACCTTC.

The V call is TRBV28, the J call TRBJ1-2; a weak D match, TRBD1 (6 bases). Trimming took 2 bases from V and 4 from J, leaving 14 bases between them. Germline CDR1 MDHEN, CDR2 SYDVKM. This CDR3 is built from 15 residues. CDR3 loop: CASSLGGQQTYGYTF. In DNA, the CDR3 is TGTGCCAGCAGTTTAGGTGGACAGCAAACCTATGGCTACACCTTC.